The TCR beta chain under discussion was sequenced for a study of beta chain features in type 1 diabetes. Findings of the study overall: Lower insertion and higher deletion counts appeared at VDJ junctions in type 1 diabetes patients. Shorter TCRB CDR3s, moderately but significantly so, were found in Type 1 diabetes patients in all four CD4+ subsets.

To note about this clone: The antigen remains unidentified.

Sequenced material consisted of expressed TCRB transcripts (all of the isolated RNA was reverse transcribed). Profiled with immunoSEQ multiplex PCR; TCRdb holds only in-frame clones, not every one. This repertoire shows tens of thousands of clones, under 50% found once; its top ten account for approximately 0.33%. This clonotype was obtained from a man aged 25-45 years with type 1 diabetes. The sample was stem cell memory CD4+ T cells from blood.

This chain's CDR3 is CASSPTGRETQYF. The CDR3 bases are TGTGCCAGCAGCCCCACGGGGAGGGAGACCCAGTACTTC. J is TRBJ2-5 and V is TRBV5-6; D perhaps matches TRBD2 (6 bases). V was clipped by 4 bases and J by 5 bases, with 12 bases between them. The CDR3 is 13 amino acids. Germline V CDR1 and CDR2: SGHDT, YYEEEE.